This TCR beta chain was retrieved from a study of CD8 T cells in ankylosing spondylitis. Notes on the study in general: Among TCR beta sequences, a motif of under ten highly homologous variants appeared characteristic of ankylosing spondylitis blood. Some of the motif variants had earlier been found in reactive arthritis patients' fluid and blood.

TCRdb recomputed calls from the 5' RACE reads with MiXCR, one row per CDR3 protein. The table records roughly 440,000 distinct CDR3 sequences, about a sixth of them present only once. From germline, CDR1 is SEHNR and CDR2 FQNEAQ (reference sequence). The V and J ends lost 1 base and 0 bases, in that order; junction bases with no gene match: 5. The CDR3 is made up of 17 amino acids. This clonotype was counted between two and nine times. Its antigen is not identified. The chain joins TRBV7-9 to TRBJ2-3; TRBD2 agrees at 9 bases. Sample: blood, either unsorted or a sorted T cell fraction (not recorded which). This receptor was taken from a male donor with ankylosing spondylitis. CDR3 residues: CASSLVGLAISTDTQYF. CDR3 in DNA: TGTGCCAGCAGCTTAGTAGGACTAGCGATTAGCACAGATACGCAGTATTTT.